A single sample is the source of the 20 T cell receptor beta chains below, sequenced in a study of blood T cell repertoires in COVID-19. This table comes from immunoSEQ multiplex PCR, and its TCRdb copy is limited to in-frame clones, with some not included. The sample has 150,000 to 200,000 clones, 86% seen once; the top ten hold less than 1%. Sequenced material: peripheral blood. The receptors were gathered from a man between 18 and 29 years old with acute or convalescent COVID-19.

This clone has just a few counts. CDR3 loop: CASSVTGNTEAFF. CDR3 in DNA: TGTGCCAGCAGTGTGACGGGAAACACTGAAGCTTTCTTT. V and J are TRBV6-4 and TRBJ1-1; D not resolved. V was shortened by 4 bases and J by 2 bases, with 8 bases between the two germline ends. The germline V gene has CDR1 MRHNA and CDR2 SNTAGT. The CDR3 is 13 residues long.

This clone appeared once. This rearrangement joins TRBV11-3 to TRBJ1-2, with D perhaps matching TRBD1 (5 bases). The V gene's germline CDR1 is SGHNT and CDR2 YENEEA. V lost 6 bases to trimming and J lost 2 bases, with 16 bases between them. The CDR3 runs to 15 residues. CDR3 in amino acids: CASSSKPTGNYGYTF. The CDR3 nucleotides read TGTGCCAGCAGTAGCAAGCCCACAGGAAACTATGGCTACACCTTC. Full variable domain (remainder filled in from reference TRBV11-3 and TRBJ1-2): EAGVVQSPRYKIIEKKQPVAFWCNPISGHNTLYWYLQNLGQGPELLIRYENEEAVDDSQLPKDRFSAERLKGVDSTLKIQPAELGDSAVYLCASSSKPTGNYGYTFGSGTRLTVV.

V and J are TRBV6-1 and TRBJ2-2, with TRBD2 identical over 10 bases. The J segment lost 5 bases and the V segment lost 0 bases, leaving 6 bases of the junction unmatched. Germline V gene sequence: CDR1 MNHNS, CDR2 SASEGT. The CDR3 has 17 residues. CDR3 amino acids: CASSEALAGVSTGELFF. The CDR3 DNA reads as TGTGCCAGCAGTGAAGCCCTAGCGGGGGTTTCGACCGGGGAGCTGTTTTTT.

This chain links TRBV7-9 with TRBJ1-1; D gene uncertain. Germline CDR1 is SEHNR and CDR2 is FQNEAQ (reference sequence). V was trimmed by 4 bases and J by 1 base, leaving 10 bases between them. The CDR3 contains 14 residues. CDR3 coding DNA: TGTGCCAGCAGCTCCCTCCCTCGGAACACTGAAGCTTTCTTT. As protein: CASSSLPRNTEAFF.

The chain employs TRBV18 and TRBJ1-1; TRBD1 might be the D (6 bases). Per germline, CDR1 KGHSH and CDR2 LQKENI. This CDR3 spans 16 amino acids. Trimming cost V 0 bases and J 0 bases, with 11 bases left between them. CDR3 nucleotides: TGTGCCAGCTCACCACCGGCGGGGGGGCTGAACACTGAAGCTTTCTTT. It yields the protein CASSPPAGGLNTEAFF.

This sequence joins TRBV30 and TRBJ2-2; D gene unclear. This CDR3 region has 12 residues. The germline V gene has CDR1 GTSNPN and CDR2 SVGIG (reference sequence). The V and J ends lost 4 bases and 2 bases respectively, with 5 bases between them. CDR3 coding DNA: TGTGCCTGGATAGCTAACACCGGGGAGCTGTTTTTT. Residues: CAWIANTGELFF.

The V and J genes are TRBV7-3 and TRBJ1-1; 8 bases match TRBD1. Germline trimming cut 5 bases from V and 6 bases from J; bases unmatched to any gene: 5. Germline V gene lookup returns CDR1 SGHTA and CDR2 FQGTGA. The length of the CDR3 is 13 residues. The CDR3 nucleotides read TGTGCCAGCAGCCCCGGACAGGGCTCTGAAGCTTTCTTT. Encoded protein: CASSPGQGSEAFF.

The J gene is TRBJ1-6, the V gene TRBV10-3; 8 nucleotides agree with TRBD1. Unmatched junction bases numbered 5, after V lost 4 bases and J lost 9 bases. Looked up from germline, CDR1 is ENHRY and CDR2 is SYGVKD. This CDR3 contains 14 residues. CDR3 sequence (DNA): TGTGCCATCAGTGCGGACAGGGAAGGTTCACCCCTCCACTTT. Its translation: CAISADREGSPLHF.

The chain links TRBV7-9 to TRBJ2-5; 7 bases agree with TRBD1. CDR1 and CDR2 from the germline V gene are SEHNR and FQNEAQ (reference sequence). The junction had 9 bases not matched to a gene; V was cut back by 7 bases and J by 4 bases. The CDR3 runs to 14 residues. CDR3 sequence reads: CASTTGTVRETQYF. The CDR3 nucleotides read TGTGCCAGCACGACGGGGACAGTCCGAGAGACCCAGTACTTC.

The chain links TRBV9 to TRBJ2-3; 10 positions match TRBD1. The CDR3 has 15 amino acids. V shed 2 bases, J shed 3 bases, and the junction held 3 bases outside the gene matches. The V gene's germline CDR1 is SGDLS and CDR2 YYNGEE. In DNA, the CDR3 is TGTGCCAGCAGCGTTCGGACAGGGGGGACAGATACGCAGTATTTT. This gives the protein CASSVRTGGTDTQYF.

The V and J genes are TRBV10-2 and TRBJ1-1; D is uncertain. Germline V gives CDR1 WSHSY, CDR2 SAAADI. Trimming took 11 bases from V and 5 from J, leaving 21 bases between them. This CDR3 spans 14 amino acids. The CDR3 region is CAGQAAHPGTEAFF. In nucleotides, the CDR3 is TGCGCCGGCCAGGCGGCGCACCCGGGGACTGAAGCTTTCTTT.

The count of this clone is one. This sequence joins TRBV7-8 and TRBJ1-1; no clear D. The germline V gene has CDR1 SGHVS and CDR2 FQNEAQ. The germline V and J ends were trimmed by 0 bases and 1 base, with 3 bases remaining between them. The CDR3 covers 13 residues. DNA for the CDR3: TGTGCCAGCAGCTTAGCACAGAACACTGAAGCTTTCTTT. Encoded protein: CASSLAQNTEAFF.

The V and J genes are TRBV28 and TRBJ1-3, with D possibly TRBD1 on 6 matching bases. The CDR3 is 14 amino acids. The germline V and J ends were trimmed by 10 bases and 1 base, with 14 bases remaining between them. Germline CDR1 reads MDHEN; CDR2 reads SYDVKM. CDR3 protein: CATQGWGSGNTIYF. CDR3 coding DNA: TGTGCCACACAGGGTTGGGGGTCTGGAAACACCATATATTTT.

CDR3 DNA: TGTGCCAGCAGAAACGGACAGGGACACAATCAGCCCCAGCATTTT. As protein: CASRNGQGHNQPQHF. The chain is built from TRBV6-5 and TRBJ1-5; TRBD1 aligns across 8 bases. V dropped 6 bases and J dropped 3; count of bases not matched to a gene: 7. The CDR3 runs to 15 residues. Germline CDR1 MNHEY, CDR2 SVGAGI.

V gene TRBV14 combines with J gene TRBJ1-1; no clear D. Trimming took 2 bases from V and 5 from J, leaving 9 bases between them. Germline CDR1 reads SGHDN; CDR2 reads FVKESK. The CDR3 loop spans 13 amino acids. CDR3 protein: CASSQRGWTEAFF. The CDR3 nucleotides read TGTGCCAGCAGCCAACGGGGATGGACTGAAGCTTTCTTT.

V usage is TRBV3-1 (or the pseudogene TRBV3-2) and J usage is TRBJ1-1; the D is unclear. The V gene lost 0 bases and the J gene lost 9 bases, with 11 bases spanning the gap. This CDR3 has 13 amino acids. Germline V CDR1 and CDR2: LGHDT, YNNKEL (reference sequence). Here the CDR3 DNA reads TGTGCCAGCAGCCAAGATAGAACAGCCAAAGCTTTCTTT. Protein: CASSQDRTAKAFF.

The rearrangement joins TRBV30 to TRBJ1-5; D unclear. The CDR3 covers 13 residues. Deletions cut 1 base from V and 7 bases from J, with 11 bases between. Germline V lookup: CDR1 GTSNPN, CDR2 SVGIG (reference sequence). CDR3 coding DNA: TGTGCCTGGAGTGCGAGGTATGGGCAGCCCCAGCATTTT. This encodes CAWSARYGQPQHF. The full variable domain, its missing parts supplied by reference TRBV30 and TRBJ1-5, is SQTIHQWPATLVQPVGSPLSLECTVEGTSNPNLYWYRQAAGRGLQLLFYSVGIGQISSEVPQNLSASRPQDRQFILSSKKLLLSDSGFYLCAWSARYGQPQHFGDGTRLSIL.

This sequence joins TRBV9 and TRBJ2-1, with 8 bases fitting TRBD2. The ends lost 0 bases at V and 3 bases at J; junction bases unmatched: 2. The CDR3 consists of 15 residues. The germline V gene has CDR1 SGDLS and CDR2 YYNGEE. The CDR3 loop is CASSVEAGDYNEQFF. The CDR3 region has the DNA TGTGCCAGCAGCGTAGAAGCGGGGGACTACAATGAGCAGTTCTTC.

The chain joins TRBV3-1 (or the pseudogene TRBV3-2) to TRBJ2-1; maybe TRBD2 (6 bases). The germline CDR1 and CDR2 sequences are LGHDT and YNNKEL (reference sequence). V lost 6 bases and J lost 0, with 12 bases in between. The CDR3 sequence is 15 residues long. CDR3 coding DNA: TGTGCCAGCAGGTACGACGGGAGCTCCTACAATGAGCAGTTCTTC. Its translation: CASRYDGSSYNEQFF.

The rearrangement joins TRBV6-4 to TRBJ2-1; D possibly corresponds to TRBD1 (5 bases). There are 15 residues in the CDR3. Per germline, CDR1 MRHNA and CDR2 SNTAGT. The V end lost 3 bases, the J end lost 4 bases, and 13 bases lay between the germline ends. The CDR3 region is CASSESDSEYNEQFF. As DNA, the CDR3 is TGTGCCAGCAGTGAAAGCGACAGCGAGTACAATGAGCAGTTCTTC.